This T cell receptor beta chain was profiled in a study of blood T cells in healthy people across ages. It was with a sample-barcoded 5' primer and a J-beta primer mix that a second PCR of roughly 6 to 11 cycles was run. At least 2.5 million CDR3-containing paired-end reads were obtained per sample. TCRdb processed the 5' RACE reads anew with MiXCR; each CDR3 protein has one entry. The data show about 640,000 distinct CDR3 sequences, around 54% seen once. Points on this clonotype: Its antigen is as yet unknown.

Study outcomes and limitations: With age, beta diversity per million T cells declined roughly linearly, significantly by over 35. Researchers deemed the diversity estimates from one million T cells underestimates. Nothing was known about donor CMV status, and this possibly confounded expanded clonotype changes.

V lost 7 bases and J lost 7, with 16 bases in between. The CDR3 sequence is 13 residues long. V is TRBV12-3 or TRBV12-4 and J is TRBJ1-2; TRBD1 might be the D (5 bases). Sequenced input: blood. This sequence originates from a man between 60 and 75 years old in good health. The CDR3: CASNGGWAGGYTF. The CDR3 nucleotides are TGTGCCAGCAACGGGGGGTGGGCTGGTGGCTACACCTTC.